Sequencing of this TCR beta chain was carried out in a study of cytomegalovirus exposure and HLA in healthy donors. The length of the CDR3 is 15 residues. Germline V gene lookup returns CDR1 MDHEN and CDR2 SYDVKM. V was clipped by 1 base and J by 1 base, with 10 bases between them. TCRdb keeps only in-frame clones here, not all; method: immunoSEQ multiplex PCR. The table records about 63,000 clones, 89% of them present only once. Findings and caveats of the study: Many donors shared some public TCRs, even though most TCR sequences were rare. The classifier, whose performance was assessed in both the original and validation cohorts, reportedly diagnosed cytomegalovirus status with high specificity and sensitivity. Cytomegalovirus association was listed for about 150 TCR beta chains.

Regarding this clone: Its antigen is not known.

The specimen was PBMCs. The receptor was isolated from a woman in her late teens or twenties in good health and CMV-seronegative. The chain has TRBV28 and TRBJ1-2; D not certain. CDR3 bases: TGTGCCAGCAGTTTATTAACGGGAATTAACTATGGCTACACCTTC. This gives the protein CASSLLTGINYGYTF.